This passage covers 16 T cell receptor beta chains from one sample sequenced in a study of T cells in Graves' hyperthyroidism and ophthalmopathy. RNA transcripts yielded amplified TCR beta CDR3 regions. First-round RT-PCR with HTBI primers amplified the TCR CDR3 region. Via MiXCR, TCRdb re-called the multiplex PCR reads, giving one row per CDR3 protein. The sample carries 270,000 or so distinct CDR3 sequences, roughly 15% recorded once. The sequencing input was blood. The receptors derive from a woman in her forties or fifties with Graves' hyperthyroidism that later progressed to Graves' ophthalmopathy.

The chain carries TRBV5-5 and TRBJ1-3, with D hard to call. V lost 4 bases and J lost 0, with 11 bases in between. The length of the CDR3 is 15 residues. Germline V gene data show CDR1 as SGHKS and CDR2 as YYEKEE (reference sequence). CDR3 in DNA: TGTGCCAGCAGCCCCTTGGCGGTCTCTGGAAACACCATATATTTT. Translated: CASSPLAVSGNTIYF.

About this clonotype: At one end the junction does not follow the germline gene, possibly because of a read error. The chain has TRBV5-1 and TRBJ1-6, with D perhaps TRBD1 (6 bases). This CDR3 is built from 14 residues. In germline, CDR1 is SGHRS, CDR2 YFSETQ. CDR3 bases: TGCGCCAGCAGAGAACGGACAGATAATTCACCCCTCCGCTTT. As protein: CASRERTDNSPLRF.

This clonotype was observed a few times. This chain connects TRBV29-1 to TRBJ1-1; D ambiguous. Trimming took 5 bases from V and 1 from J, leaving 5 bases between them. CDR1 and CDR2 from the germline V gene are SQVTM and ANQGSEA. This CDR3 has 11 amino acids. Here the CDR3 DNA reads TGCAGCGTTCGTGGGAACACTGAAGCTTTCTTT. Its translation is CSVRGNTEAFF.

This clonotype showed up many times. This chain links TRBV30 with TRBJ2-1; 11 bases match TRBD1. Germline CDR1 GTSNPN, CDR2 SVGIG (reference sequence). The V segment lost 2 bases and the J segment 7 bases; nucleotides outside the gene matches: 7. The CDR3 totals 15 residues. The CDR3 DNA follows: TGTGCCTGGAGTCCCGGGACAGGGGGTTCTAATGAGCAGTTCTTC. Amino acid sequence: CAWSPGTGGSNEQFF.

The gene calls are TRBV10-2 and TRBJ2-5; D uncertain. Germline lookup yields CDR1 WSHSY and CDR2 SAAADI. Trimming stripped 7 bases from V and 2 bases from J, with 8 bases between. The CDR3 is made up of 12 amino acids. The CDR3 coding sequence is TGCGCCAGCACTGATCAACAAGAGACCCAGTACTTC. The encoded protein is CASTDQQETQYF.

This clonotype has ten or more counts. V is TRBV18 and J is TRBJ2-7; TRBD1 agrees at 7 bases. Germline V gene sequence: CDR1 KGHSH, CDR2 LQKENI. Losses at the gene ends were 2 bases for V and 0 bases for J; bases not matched to a gene: 4. The CDR3 contains 15 residues. CDR3 region: CASSPKDRISYEQYF. Written as DNA, the CDR3 is TGTGCCAGCTCACCAAAGGACAGGATCTCCTACGAGCAGTACTTC.

This clonotype was counted between two and nine times. The rearrangement joins TRBV15 to TRBJ2-7, with 10 nucleotides matching TRBD2. This CDR3 is built from 15 residues. Germline assignment: CDR1 LNHNV and CDR2 YYDKDF (reference sequence). With V trimmed by 1 base and J by 2 bases, 2 bases remained unmatched. CDR3 bases: TGTGCCACCAGCAGAGGGACTAGCGGCGCCTACGAGCAGTACTTC. It yields the protein CATSRGTSGAYEQYF. Supplemented by reference TRBV15 and TRBJ2-7, the full variable domain reads DAMVIQNPRYQVTQFGKPVTLSCSQTLNHNVMYWYQQKSSQAPKLLFHYYDKDFNNEADTPDNFQSRRPNTSFCFLDIRSPGLGDTAMYLCATSRGTSGAYEQYFGPGTRLTVT.

This clonotype was seen more than once but under ten times. J is TRBJ1-4 and V is TRBV4-1, with D maybe TRBD1 (5 bases). This CDR3 spans 16 amino acids. Trimming pared 4 bases from V and 8 bases from J, leaving 20 bases between. Germline loops: CDR1 MGHRA, CDR2 YSYEKL. CDR3 coding DNA: TGCGCCAGCAGCCCAGAAGGACCGGGACTTGAAGAAAAACTGTTTTTT. This codes for CASSPEGPGLEEKLFF.

This clonotype turned up a few times. This sequence joins TRBV6-1 and TRBJ1-4; TRBD1 is a possible D gene (5 bases). Trimming removed 2 bases from V and 8 bases from J, with 15 bases in between. The CDR3 is 15 residues long. The germline V gene has CDR1 MNHNS and CDR2 SASEGT. CDR3 sequence (DNA): TGTGCCAGCAGTGAACACGGGGGGACCCCCGAAAAACTGTTTTTT. It codes for CASSEHGGTPEKLFF.

This clonotype was counted ten times or more. J is TRBJ2-3 and V is TRBV5-1, with D maybe TRBD1 (6 bases). V was clipped by 4 bases and J by 6 bases, with 12 bases between them. Germline V gene sequence: CDR1 SGHRS, CDR2 YFSETQ. This CDR3 has 13 amino acids. For the CDR3, the DNA is TGCGCCAGCAGCACGAACCAGGGGGATACGCAGTATTTT. This codes for CASSTNQGDTQYF.

This clonotype was picked up many times. J is TRBJ1-2 and V is TRBV5-1; the D gene is possibly TRBD1 (6 bases). Germline loops: CDR1 SGHRS, CDR2 YFSETQ. V lost 2 bases and J 8 bases, leaving 7 bases between the germline ends. The CDR3 consists of 11 residues. The CDR3 DNA sequence: TGCGCCAGCAGCTTAACAGGGGGCTACACCTTC. Residues: CASSLTGGYTF.

Worth noting for this clonotype: The conserved phenylalanine or tryptophan is not found at the CDR3 terminus, so this likely reflects a read error. V and J are TRBV29-1 and TRBJ2-6; tentatively, D is TRBD1 (5 bases). Per germline, CDR1 SQVTM and CDR2 ANQGSEA. V was trimmed by 6 bases and J by 4 bases, leaving 10 bases between them. This CDR3 is 13 amino acids long. As DNA, the CDR3 is TGCAGCGTCCAGGGTTCCGGGGCCAACGTCCTGACTCTC. Translated: CSVQGSGANVLTL.

The gene calls are TRBV27 and TRBJ1-6; 10 nucleotides match TRBD1. Germline CDR1 reads MNHEY; CDR2 reads SMNVEV (reference sequence). After removal of 8 bases from V and 7 bases from J, the junction contained 5 bases not matched to a gene. There are 14 residues in the CDR3. CDR3 amino acids: CASWDRGWNSPLHF. The CDR3 nucleotides read TGTGCCAGCTGGGACAGGGGATGGAATTCACCCCTCCACTTT.

This clonotype was seen ten or more times. This chain links TRBV11-3 with TRBJ2-1; no clear D gene. Trimming left V 5 bases short and J 9 bases short, with 14 bases between. Germline V CDR1 and CDR2: SGHNT, YENEEA. The CDR3 covers 13 residues. CDR3 DNA: TGTGCCAGCAGCCACCCACAAATGGGTGAGCAGTTCTTC. The encoded protein is CASSHPQMGEQFF.

In its sample, this clonotype was seen many times. The CDR3 DNA reads as TGTGCCAGCAGTTGGCGGCTAGACTACGAGCAGTACTTC. It codes for CASSWRLDYEQYF. The chain joins TRBV27 to TRBJ2-7; D ambiguous. This CDR3 contains 13 residues. The V gene lost 4 bases and the J gene lost 3 bases, with 10 bases spanning the gap. Per germline, CDR1 MNHEY and CDR2 SMNVEV (reference sequence).

There are many counts of this clonotype. At one end the junction does not follow the germline gene, possibly because of a read error. The rearrangement uses TRBV11-3 and TRBJ2-5, with 8 bases that match TRBD1. The germline gives CDR1 SGHNT, CDR2 YENEEA. This CDR3 comprises 13 residues. The CDR3 is CASSLTGEETQYF. CDR3 DNA: TGCGCCAGCAGCTTGACAGGGGAAGAGACCCAGTACTTC.